These 3 T cell receptor beta chains originate from one sample sequenced in a study of T cell changes during pregnancy in multiple sclerosis. Sequencing was performed with immunoSEQ multiplex PCR; in TCRdb, only in-frame clones are kept and a portion is missing. The repertoire holds 15,000 to 20,000 clones, 80% to 90% seen once, with approximately 9.1% in the top ten. The sequenced sample was CD8+ T cells from peripheral blood mononuclear cells, obtained in the second trimester of pregnancy. Source of these receptors: a female donor in good health, enrolled as a control in a pregnancy study.

The CDR3 sequence: CASSFGPEQFF. CDR3 DNA: TGCGCCAGCAGCTTCGGTCCAGAGCAGTTCTTC. The J gene is TRBJ2-1, the V gene TRBV5-1; D remains ambiguous. Germline CDR1 SGHRS, CDR2 YFSETQ. Deletions cut 2 bases from V and 10 bases from J, with 7 bases between. The CDR3 contains 11 residues.

The rearrangement joins TRBV10-3 to TRBJ2-2; TRBD1 might be the D (6 bases). Trimming took 6 bases from V and 7 from J, leaving 18 bases between them. Germline CDR1 reads ENHRY; CDR2 reads SYGVKD. The CDR3 is made up of 15 amino acids. CDR3 amino acids: CAIRATGSDSGELFF. The CDR3 DNA sequence: TGTGCCATCAGGGCTACAGGGTCTGATAGCGGGGAGCTGTTTTTT.

The CDR3 coding sequence is TGTGCCAGCAGCCCAACGGGGGCGGGGGCGGGCTATGGCTACACCTTC. Protein product: CASSPTGAGAGYGYTF. J is TRBJ1-2 and V is TRBV11-2; TRBD1 is a possible D gene (6 bases). Per the germline V gene, CDR1 is SGHAT and CDR2 is FQNNGV. The CDR3 is 16 residues long. Between the trimmed V and J ends, which lost 5 bases and 4 bases, there was a span of 20 bases.